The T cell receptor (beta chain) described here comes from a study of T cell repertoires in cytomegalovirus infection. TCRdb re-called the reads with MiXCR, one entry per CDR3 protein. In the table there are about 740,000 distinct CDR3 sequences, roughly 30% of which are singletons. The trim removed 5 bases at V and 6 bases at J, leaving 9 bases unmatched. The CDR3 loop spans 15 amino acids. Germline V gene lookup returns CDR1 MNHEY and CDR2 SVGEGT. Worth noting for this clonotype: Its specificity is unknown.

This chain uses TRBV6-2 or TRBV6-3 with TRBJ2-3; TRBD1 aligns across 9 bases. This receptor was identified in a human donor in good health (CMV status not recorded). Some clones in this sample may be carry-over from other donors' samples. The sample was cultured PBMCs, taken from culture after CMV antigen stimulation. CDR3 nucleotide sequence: TGTGCCAGCAGTCCCGGGACAGGGCCTATGGATACGCAGTATTTT. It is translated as CASSPGTGPMDTQYF.